This TCR beta chain was sequenced for a study of T cell responses to AZD1222 COVID-19 vaccine. Findings and limits, study-wide: Researchers took repertoire samples only after the peak T cell response had come. Clonal diversity may have been underestimated in mostly white British donors. Seropositivity was recorded at baseline in only 6 or 7 AZD1222 recipients. After two AZD1222 doses, spike-specific TCR breadth and depth rose versus day 0.

Concerning this clone itself: No antigen is known for it.

Using immunoSEQ multiplex PCR, the repertoire was profiled, and TCRdb retains in-frame clones only, with some absent. Counted here are approximately 150,000 clones, over 85% occurring once; the ten biggest clones make up about 3%. The germline V gene encodes CDR1 SGHRS and CDR2 YFSETQ. The CDR3 sequence is 14 residues long. J gave up 5 bases and V 2 bases, and 4 bases lay outside the gene matches. This material consisted of peripheral blood, taken on day 0 of AZD1222 vaccination. This TCR was sampled from an adult in good health. The V call is TRBV5-1, the J call TRBJ2-7; 10 bases fit TRBD1. Written as DNA, the CDR3 is TGCGCCAGCAGCTTAGACAGGGGGCGTAACGAGCAGTACTTC. As protein: CASSLDRGRNEQYF.